Below, 26 T cell receptor beta chains from the same sample are listed, as sequenced in a study of graft-versus-host responses after intestinal transplantation. Only in-frame clones appear in the TCRdb table, and some are missing; sequencing was by immunoSEQ multiplex PCR. In the table there are 20,000 to 25,000 clones, roughly 79% of which are singletons. Processing released intraepithelial and lamina propria lymphocytes from the graft tissue. Sequencing was performed on ileum tissue, taken 12 days after intestinal transplant. The receptors shown here come from a human patient who received an intestinal transplant, so some T cells may come from the graft donor.

J is TRBJ2-1 and V is TRBV28, with TRBD2 matching over 11 bases. The V segment lost 7 bases and the J segment 7 bases; nucleotides outside the gene matches: 15. Germline CDR1 and CDR2: MDHEN and SYDVKM. The length of the CDR3 is 17 residues. CDR3 DNA sequence: TGTGCCAGCACCCCTCTGACTAGCGGGATAGTTGGGAATGAGCAGTTCTTC. The encoded protein is CASTPLTSGIVGNEQFF.

This clone has a single count. CDR3 loop: CASSIDGPGISSGNTIYF. CDR3 nucleotide sequence: TGTGCCAGTAGTATAGACGGACCGGGGATCAGCTCTGGAAACACCATATATTTT. The chain has TRBV19 and TRBJ1-3; D unclear. The germline V gene encodes CDR1 LNHDA and CDR2 SQIVND (reference sequence). The V and J ends lost 0 bases and 0 bases respectively, with 15 bases between them. The length of the CDR3 is 18 residues.

The chain carries TRBV9 and TRBJ2-5; tentatively, D is TRBD1 (6 bases). V dropped 3 bases and J dropped 5 bases, with 11 bases sitting between them. The CDR3 is 13 residues long. CDR1 is SGDLS, CDR2 YYNGEE, per germline. The CDR3: CASSARQAETQYF. In DNA form, the CDR3 reads TGTGCCAGCAGCGCTAGACAGGCGGAGACCCAGTACTTC.

The chain joins TRBV19 to TRBJ1-4, with D tentatively TRBD1 (6 bases). CDR3 size: 15 residues. Trimming stripped 3 bases from V and 8 bases from J, with 16 bases between. Germline lookup yields CDR1 LNHDA and CDR2 SQIVND (reference sequence). CDR3 in DNA: TGTGCCAGTAGTATGGAGACAGGAACAAGCGAAAAACTGTTTTTT. It codes for CASSMETGTSEKLFF.

To note about this clone: The same CDR3 arises from other DNA sequences in this sample as well. The chain links TRBV9 to TRBJ2-2, with TRBD2 matching 10 bases. Trimming cost V 0 bases and J 0 bases; bases outside gene matches: 2. The CDR3 is 17 residues long. Per germline, CDR1 SGDLS and CDR2 YYNGEE. The DNA for the CDR3 is TGTGCCAGCAGCGTAGCGGGACTAGCGTCGAACACCGGGGAGCTGTTTTTT. Its translation: CASSVAGLASNTGELFF.

The J gene is TRBJ1-1, the V gene TRBV6-5, with D uncertain. The V gene lost 6 bases and the J gene lost 1 base, with 12 bases spanning the gap. CDR1 and CDR2 from the germline V gene are MNHEY and SVGAGI. This CDR3 is 14 amino acids long. The CDR3 loop reads CASSRASGNTEAFF. CDR3 nucleotide sequence: TGTGCCAGCAGCCGCGCGTCCGGGAACACTGAAGCTTTCTTT.

This clone was seen once. The chain joins TRBV7-9 to TRBJ1-4; TRBD1 matches at 7 bases. This CDR3 region has 17 residues. Germline trimming cut 4 bases from V and 2 bases from J; bases unmatched to any gene: 10. Germline V lookup: CDR1 SEHNR, CDR2 FQNEAQ (reference sequence). The CDR3 coding sequence is TGTGCCAGCAGCTCGCCCCTAGACAGGGCCACTAATGAAAAACTGTTTTTT. Protein product: CASSSPLDRATNEKLFF.

A single count supports this clone. The chain has TRBV6-1 and TRBJ2-2; 7 bases are a match to TRBD1. This CDR3 region has 16 residues. Trimming cost V 3 bases and J 0 bases; bases outside gene matches: 4. Germline loops: CDR1 MNHNS, CDR2 SASEGT. The CDR3 here is CASSDWDSSNTGELFF. The CDR3 DNA follows: TGTGCCAGCAGTGATTGGGACAGTTCGAACACCGGGGAGCTGTTTTTT.

The table lists this clone with a few counts. The chain employs TRBV27 and TRBJ2-2; 13 bases line up with TRBD2. Germline V gene sequence: CDR1 MNHEY, CDR2 SMNVEV (reference sequence). The CDR3 is 19 residues long. V was clipped by 7 bases and J by 1 base; unmatched bases: 12. The CDR3: CASNPLGGLAGENTGELFF. CDR3 DNA sequence: TGTGCCAGCAACCCCCTCGGTGGACTAGCGGGAGAGAACACCGGGGAGCTGTTTTTT.

The chain has TRBV6-5 and TRBJ2-1; 8 nucleotides match TRBD2. The germline V gene encodes CDR1 MNHEY and CDR2 SVGAGI. Unmatched junction bases numbered 10, after V lost 7 bases and J lost 8 bases. The CDR3 runs to 14 residues. CDR3 DNA sequence: TGTGCCAGCACCCCCGGGACTAGAGCAGATGAGCAGTTCTTC. This codes for CASTPGTRADEQFF.

Here the CDR3 reads CASSVAAGTTLGGEQYF. In nucleotides, the CDR3 is TGTGCCAGCAGCGTAGCCGCCGGGACTACCCTTGGGGGGGAGCAGTACTTC. The chain joins TRBV9 to TRBJ2-7; the match to TRBD2 covers 7 bases. J was trimmed by 7 bases and V by 0 bases; bases with no gene match: 16. The CDR3 covers 17 residues. The germline V gene has CDR1 SGDLS and CDR2 YYNGEE.

V usage is TRBV19 and J usage is TRBJ2-3; 8 bases map to TRBD2. The CDR3 runs to 14 residues. Germline loops: CDR1 LNHDA, CDR2 SQIVND (reference sequence). With V trimmed by 8 bases and J by 5 bases, 9 bases remained unmatched. The CDR3 DNA is TGTGCCAGTGGGACTAGAGTTGGTGGAGATACGCAGTATTTT. This gives the protein CASGTRVGGDTQYF.

This chain connects TRBV5-1 to TRBJ1-2, with D tentatively TRBD1 (5 bases). Trimming removed 4 bases at V and 4 bases at J, with 17 bases between. CDR3 length: 15 amino acids. Germline CDR1 and CDR2: SGHRS and YFSETQ. CDR3 loop: CASSPRAPKLYGYTF. Here the CDR3 DNA reads TGCGCCAGCAGCCCCAGGGCCCCAAAACTCTATGGCTACACCTTC.

A note on this clone: No DNA is shown, since the ends of the CDR3 on it are uncertain; the CDR3 is the one TCRdb lists. The chain employs TRBV19 and TRBJ2-7; the table's D call of TRBD1 was not tested on the DNA. Germline lookup yields CDR1 LNHDA and CDR2 SQIVND (reference sequence). The CDR3 has 19 amino acids, counting both end residues. CDR3 protein: CCASRGQDRNIIRLDEQYF.

V gene TRBV13 combines with J gene TRBJ1-1, with 12 bases matching TRBD1. The germline gives CDR1 PRHDT, CDR2 FYEKMQ (reference sequence). Germline trimming cut 5 bases from V and 7 bases from J; bases unmatched to any gene: 8. The CDR3 has 15 residues. CDR3 bases: TGTGCCAGCAGCATCCGGGACAGGGGGCTCGGTGAAGCTTTCTTT. Its translation is CASSIRDRGLGEAFF. Full variable domain (rest looked up from reference TRBV13 and TRBJ1-1): AAGVIQSPRHLIKEKRETATLKCYPIPRHDTVYWYQQGPGQDPQFLISFYEKMQSDKGSIPDRFSAQQFSDYHSELNMSSLELGDSALYFCASSIRDRGLGEAFFGQGTRLTVV.

This clone qualifies as medium-sized. This chain connects TRBV5-1 to TRBJ2-7, with 8 positions matching TRBD1. The V segment lost 0 bases and the J segment 1 base; nucleotides outside the gene matches: 6. Germline V gives CDR1 SGHRS, CDR2 YFSETQ. The length of the CDR3 is 16 residues. This CDR3 reads CASSLAGQVQSYEQYF. DNA of the CDR3: TGCGCCAGCAGCTTGGCGGGACAGGTTCAGTCCTACGAGCAGTACTTC. Complete variable domain (other parts from reference TRBV5-1 and TRBJ2-7): KAGVTQTPRYLIKTRGQQVTLSCSPISGHRSVSWYQQTPGQGLQFLFEYFSETQRNKGNFPGRFSGRQFSNSRSEMNVSTLELGDSALYLCASSLAGQVQSYEQYFGPGTRLTVT.

The chain has TRBV13 and TRBJ2-7; 11 bases fit TRBD2. Germline V lookup: CDR1 PRHDT, CDR2 FYEKMQ (reference sequence). With V trimmed by 5 bases and J by 2 bases, 5 bases remained unmatched. The CDR3 totals 15 residues. CDR3: CASSHLAGGTYEQYF. As DNA, the CDR3 is TGTGCCAGCAGCCATCTAGCGGGGGGCACCTACGAGCAGTACTTC.

J is TRBJ2-2 and V is TRBV13, with D tentatively TRBD2 (6 bases). The germline V and J ends were trimmed by 0 bases and 6 bases, with 11 bases remaining between them. This CDR3 is built from 15 residues. Per the germline V gene, CDR1 is PRHDT and CDR2 is FYEKMQ (reference sequence). The CDR3, as DNA: TGTGCCAGCAGCTTAGGGGCCGGCGGGGCCGGGGAGCTGTTTTTT. Its translation: CASSLGAGGAGELFF.

This chain uses TRBV4-1 with TRBJ1-2, with no clear D. The germline V and J ends were trimmed by 3 bases and 8 bases, with 22 bases remaining between them. CDR1 and CDR2 (germline): MGHRA, YSYEKL. This CDR3 region has 16 residues. The CDR3 reads CASSQEARLAGTGYTF. The CDR3 DNA follows: TGCGCCAGCAGCCAGGAGGCCAGACTCGCCGGAACGGGCTACACCTTC.

The CDR3, as DNA: TGTGCCAGCAGCTTTAGGCTAGCGGGGGCTAGCACAGATACGCAGTATTTT. This codes for CASSFRLAGASTDTQYF. V and J are TRBV11-3 and TRBJ2-3; TRBD2 matches 10 bases. This CDR3 is built from 17 residues. The ends lost 3 bases at V and 0 bases at J; junction bases unmatched: 6. CDR1 is SGHNT and CDR2 is YENEEA in the germline V gene.

This chain joins TRBV5-1 and TRBJ2-5, with TRBD2 matching 11 bases. The CDR3 is 17 amino acids. Looked up from germline, CDR1 is SGHRS and CDR2 is YFSETQ. The ends lost 0 bases at V and 0 bases at J; junction bases unmatched: 4. CDR3 nucleotide sequence: TGCGCCAGCAGCTTGGGGGGGACTAGCGGCTACCAAGAGACCCAGTACTTC. Translation: CASSLGGTSGYQETQYF.

This clone came up a few times. The rearrangement joins TRBV29-1 to TRBJ2-7; 9 bases align to TRBD1. Losses at the gene ends were 7 bases for V and 3 bases for J; bases not matched to a gene: 7. Looked up from germline, CDR1 is SQVTM and CDR2 is ANQGSEA. The CDR3 contains 13 residues. CDR3 sequence: CSGGQGYGYEQYF. Here the CDR3 DNA reads TGCAGCGGTGGACAGGGGTACGGCTACGAGCAGTACTTC.

This clone appeared a single time. The rearrangement joins TRBV13 to TRBJ2-3; 7 bases align to TRBD1. Unmatched junction bases numbered 8, after V lost 5 bases and J lost 3 bases. This CDR3 has 15 residues. CDR1 and CDR2 (germline): PRHDT, FYEKMQ (reference sequence). Here the CDR3 reads CASSPEGGGTDTQYF. DNA of the CDR3: TGTGCCAGCAGCCCCGAAGGGGGCGGGACAGATACGCAGTATTTT. Supplemented by reference TRBV13 and TRBJ2-3, the full variable domain reads AAGVIQSPRHLIKEKRETATLKCYPIPRHDTVYWYQQGPGQDPQFLISFYEKMQSDKGSIPDRFSAQQFSDYHSELNMSSLELGDSALYFCASSPEGGGTDTQYFGPGTRLTVL.

This chain joins TRBV7-9 and TRBJ2-1, with D tentatively TRBD2 (6 bases). This CDR3 spans 12 amino acids. In germline, CDR1 is SEHNR, CDR2 FQNEAQ (reference sequence). Trimming shortened V by 6 bases and J by 7 bases, and 10 bases separated the two germline ends. CDR3 DNA: TGTGCCAGCAGGGACTATCAGAATGAGCAGTTCTTC. The encoded protein is CASRDYQNEQFF.

The rearrangement uses TRBV7-9 and TRBJ1-2; TRBD1 is a possible D gene (5 bases). Per the germline V gene, CDR1 is SEHNR and CDR2 is FQNEAQ (reference sequence). Deletions cut 2 bases from V and 2 bases from J, with 6 bases between. The length of the CDR3 is 13 residues. The chain's CDR3 is CASSLRTNYGYTF. The CDR3 nucleotides are TGTGCCAGCAGCTTAAGGACAAACTATGGCTACACCTTC. The full variable domain, with the rest looked up from reference TRBV7-9 and TRBJ1-2, is DTGVSQNPRHKITKRGQNVTFRCDPISEHNRLYWYRQTLGQGPEFLTYFQNEAQLEKSRLLSDRFSAERPKGSFSTLEIQRTEQGDSAMYLCASSLRTNYGYTFGSGTRLTVV.

Here the CDR3 reads CASRRTQGHNQPQHF. Written as DNA, the CDR3 is TGTGCCAGCAGGCGGACACAGGGGCACAATCAGCCCCAGCATTTT. The V call is TRBV6-1, the J call TRBJ1-5; 7 nucleotides align to TRBD1. The V gene end was trimmed by 6 bases and the J gene end by 3 bases; junction bases not matched to a gene: 8. CDR1 and CDR2 from the germline V gene are MNHNS and SASEGT. This CDR3 spans 15 amino acids.